This TCR beta chain was profiled in a study of T cells after yellow fever vaccination. V was trimmed by 6 bases and J by 9 bases, leaving 12 bases between them. This CDR3 has 13 residues. Germline V gene data show CDR1 as SEHNR and CDR2 as FQNEAQ (reference sequence). The study, taken as a whole, reports: Contamination of FACS-sorted repertoires by abundant clonotypes from the bulk population could occur. Of the clonotypes, a small share occurred in both CD4 and CD8 compartments. After the booster, 96% of CD4 and 75% to 90% of CD8 primary-response clones were re-detected.

As TCR cDNA was made by 5'RACE template switching, a universal primer site and UMIs were added. Each CDR3 protein gets one entry after TCRdb re-called the 5' RACE reads with MiXCR. The sample has fewer than 100,000 distinct CDR3 sequences; under 9% are singletons. The receptor was derived from a young man who received the YFV17D yellow fever vaccine. The material was CD8+ T cells not binding an NS4B(214-222) dextramer, sorted from PBMCs, obtained around 16 days after the first yellow fever vaccination. The chain employs TRBV7-9 and TRBJ1-6; D is ambiguous. The CDR3 DNA reads as TGTGCCAGCAGTTTACCCCAACTTTCACCCCTCCACTTT. This encodes CASSLPQLSPLHF.